This T cell receptor (beta chain) appears in the sequencing data of a study of blood T cell repertoires in COVID-19. Study in general: Acute and convalescent COVID-19 samples came from the United States, Italy and Spain. PBMCs, B-cell-depleted T cells, or T cells provided the cDNA or gDNA that made up the material.

Authors' analysis steps: Cell counts per sample came from amplifying reference gene primers. The assay was immunoSEQ multiplex PCR, and TCRdb's table has in-frame clones only and misses some. The DNA was the basis for D and trimming; V, J and clone size are from that table. The top ten clones hold 0.63% of a sample with about 150,000 clones, 70% to 90% of them seen once. CDR1 and CDR2 (germline): LNHDA, SQIVND (reference sequence). This CDR3 has 17 residues. V lost 6 bases to trimming and J lost 7 bases; unmatched junction nucleotides: 12. This clonotype was sampled from a man between 60 and 70 years old with COVID-19, enrolled during active disease. The chain uses TRBV19 and TRBJ2-1; 13 nucleotides line up with TRBD2. Sequencing was performed on peripheral blood. CDR3 region: CASSTSRTSGSRNEQFF. The CDR3 DNA sequence: TGTGCCAGTAGCACCTCCCGGACTAGCGGGAGTCGGAATGAGCAGTTCTTC.